The 8 T cell receptor beta chains reported below all come from one sample, sequenced in a study of blood T cell repertoires in COVID-19. Sequenced by immunoSEQ multiplex PCR; TCRdb stores in-frame clones only, minus some. The sample holds roughly 280,000 clones; approximately 88% are singletons and the top ten take 2% to 2.5%. Material for sequencing was peripheral blood. Source of these receptors: a middle-aged man with acute or convalescent COVID-19.

The table lists this clone with a count of one. The CDR3 protein is CASSPSGQSLYGYTF. The CDR3 nucleotides read TGTGCCAGCAGCCCCTCCGGACAGAGTCTCTATGGCTACACCTTC. V and J are TRBV11-2 and TRBJ1-2, with D possibly matching TRBD1 (6 bases). Germline loops: CDR1 SGHAT, CDR2 FQNNGV. The germline V and J ends were trimmed by 5 bases and 4 bases, with 17 bases remaining between them. The CDR3 extends over 15 amino acids.

This clone was seen a handful of times. The rearrangement joins TRBV18 to TRBJ2-7; TRBD1 is a possible D gene (6 bases). Trimming left V 1 base short and J 2 bases short, with 12 bases between. The CDR3 consists of 15 residues. Per germline, CDR1 KGHSH and CDR2 LQKENI. CDR3 nucleotides: TGTGCCAGCTCACCACAGGGGACACACACCTACGAGCAGTACTTC. It encodes CASSPQGTHTYEQYF.

The chain couples TRBV10-3 to TRBJ2-3, with TRBD1 matching 7 bases. The germline V gene encodes CDR1 ENHRY and CDR2 SYGVKD. V lost 11 bases and J lost 2; bases outside the gene matches: 13. The CDR3 extends over 15 amino acids. The CDR3 reads CASGKGAANTDTQYF. The CDR3 DNA follows: TGTGCCTCGGGAAAGGGGGCGGCCAACACAGATACGCAGTATTTT.

The V gene is TRBV9, the J gene TRBJ2-3; D call uncertain. V lost 0 bases and J lost 6, with 11 bases in between. Germline values: CDR1 SGDLS, CDR2 YYNGEE. This CDR3 region has 14 residues. The CDR3 region has the DNA TGTGCCAGCAGCGTAGCCCCCGGCGGTGATACGCAGTATTTT. This encodes CASSVAPGGDTQYF.

The chain combines TRBV27 with TRBJ2-2; 8 bases align to TRBD2. This CDR3 comprises 17 residues. V was pared by 7 bases and J by 0 bases, with 10 bases of the junction left unmatched. Germline CDR1 MNHEY, CDR2 SMNVEV (reference sequence). In DNA, the CDR3 is TGTGCCAGCACCCGGTCAGCGGGGGAAACGAACACCGGGGAGCTGTTTTTT. It codes for CASTRSAGETNTGELFF.

This chain uses TRBV7-2 with TRBJ1-2; D not resolved. The germline V and J ends were trimmed by 2 bases and 8 bases, with 12 bases remaining between them. From germline, CDR1 is SGHTA and CDR2 FQGNSA. The CDR3 is 13 amino acids. CDR3 sequence (DNA): TGTGCCAGCAGCTTAAGTACAGCCTCCGGCTACACCTTC. Translating it yields CASSLSTASGYTF.

This clone appeared once. V gene TRBV3-1 (or the pseudogene TRBV3-2) combines with J gene TRBJ2-7; D unclear. The length of the CDR3 is 14 residues. The V end lost 9 bases, the J end lost 3 bases, and 18 bases lay between the germline ends. CDR1 is LGHDT and CDR2 is YNNKEL in the germline V gene (reference sequence). CDR3 residues: CASTSTVRSYEQYF. Here the CDR3 DNA reads TGTGCCAGTACCTCGACTGTCCGAAGCTACGAGCAGTACTTC.

This chain links TRBV30 with TRBJ1-5, with TRBD1 matching 8 bases. Germline V CDR1 and CDR2: GTSNPN, SVGIG (reference sequence). V lost 1 base to trimming and J lost 4 bases; unmatched junction nucleotides: 6. The CDR3 has 15 residues. CDR3 sequence reads: CAWSAGTGRNQPQHF. The CDR3 region has the DNA TGTGCCTGGAGTGCCGGGACAGGAAGGAATCAGCCCCAGCATTTT.